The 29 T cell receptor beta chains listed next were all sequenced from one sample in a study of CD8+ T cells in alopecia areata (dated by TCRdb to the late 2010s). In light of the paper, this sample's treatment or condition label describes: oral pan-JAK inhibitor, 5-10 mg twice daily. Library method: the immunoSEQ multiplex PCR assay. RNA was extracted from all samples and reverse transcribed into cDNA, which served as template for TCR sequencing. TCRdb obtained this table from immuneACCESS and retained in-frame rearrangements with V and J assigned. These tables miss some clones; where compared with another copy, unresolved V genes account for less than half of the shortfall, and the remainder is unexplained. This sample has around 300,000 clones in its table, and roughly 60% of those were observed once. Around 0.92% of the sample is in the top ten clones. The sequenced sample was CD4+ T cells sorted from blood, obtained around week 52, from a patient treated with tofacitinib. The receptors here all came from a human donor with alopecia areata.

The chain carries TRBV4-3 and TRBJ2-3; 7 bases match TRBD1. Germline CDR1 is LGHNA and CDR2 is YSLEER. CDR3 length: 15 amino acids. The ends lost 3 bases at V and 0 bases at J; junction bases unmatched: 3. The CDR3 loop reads CASSQGDSSTDTQYF. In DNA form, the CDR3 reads TGCGCCAGCAGCCAGGGGGACAGTAGCACAGATACGCAGTATTTT.

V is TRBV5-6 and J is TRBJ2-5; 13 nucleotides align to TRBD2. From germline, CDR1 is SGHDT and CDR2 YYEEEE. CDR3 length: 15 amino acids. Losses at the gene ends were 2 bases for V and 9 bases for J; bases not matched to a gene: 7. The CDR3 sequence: CASSFGTSGARAQYF. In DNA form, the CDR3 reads TGTGCCAGCAGCTTCGGGACTAGCGGGGCCCGGGCCCAGTACTTC.

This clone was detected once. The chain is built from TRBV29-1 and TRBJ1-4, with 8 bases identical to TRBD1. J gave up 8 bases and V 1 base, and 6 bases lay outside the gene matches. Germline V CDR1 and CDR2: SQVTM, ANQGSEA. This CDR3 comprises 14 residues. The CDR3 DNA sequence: TGCAGCGTTGAAGGTTCAGGGGGCGAGGAAAAACTGTTTTTT. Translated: CSVEGSGGEEKLFF.

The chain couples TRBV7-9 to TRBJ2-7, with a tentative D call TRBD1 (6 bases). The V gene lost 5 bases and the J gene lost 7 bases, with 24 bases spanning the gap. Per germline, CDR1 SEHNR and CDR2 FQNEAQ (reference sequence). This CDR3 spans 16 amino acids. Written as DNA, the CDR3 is TGTGCCAGCAGCCCGTACTCCGGGACGGACAGCCGTGAGCAGTACTTC. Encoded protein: CASSPYSGTDSREQYF.

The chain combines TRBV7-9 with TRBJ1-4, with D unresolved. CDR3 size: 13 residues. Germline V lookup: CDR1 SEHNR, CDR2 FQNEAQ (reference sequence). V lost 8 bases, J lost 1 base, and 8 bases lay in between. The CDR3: CASGLRTNEKLFF. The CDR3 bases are TGTGCCAGCGGACTGCGAACTAATGAAAAACTGTTTTTT.

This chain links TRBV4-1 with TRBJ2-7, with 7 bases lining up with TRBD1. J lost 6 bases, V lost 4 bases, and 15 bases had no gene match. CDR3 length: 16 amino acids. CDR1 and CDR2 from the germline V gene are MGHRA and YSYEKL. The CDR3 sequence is CASSPQERDSVIEQYF. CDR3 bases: TGCGCCAGCAGCCCACAGGAAAGGGACAGTGTTATCGAGCAGTACTTC.

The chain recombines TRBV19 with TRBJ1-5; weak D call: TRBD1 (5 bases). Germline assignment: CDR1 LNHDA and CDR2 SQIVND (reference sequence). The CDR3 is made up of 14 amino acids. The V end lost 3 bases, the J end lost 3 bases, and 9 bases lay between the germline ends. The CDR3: CASSILGTNQPQHF. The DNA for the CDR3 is TGTGCCAGTAGTATTCTGGGGACCAATCAGCCCCAGCATTTT. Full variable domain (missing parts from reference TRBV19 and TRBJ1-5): DGGITQSPKYLFRKEGQNVTLSCEQNLNHDAMYWYRQDPGQGLRLIYYSQIVNDFQKGDIAEGYSVSREKKESFPLTVTSAQKNPTAFYLCASSILGTNQPQHFGDGTRLSIL.

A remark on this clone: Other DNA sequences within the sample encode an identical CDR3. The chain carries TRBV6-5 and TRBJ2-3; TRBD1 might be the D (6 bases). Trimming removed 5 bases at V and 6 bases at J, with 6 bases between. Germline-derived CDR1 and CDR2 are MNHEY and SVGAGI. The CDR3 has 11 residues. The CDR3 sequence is CASSQGDTQYF. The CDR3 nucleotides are TGTGCCAGCAGTCAGGGGGATACGCAGTATTTT.

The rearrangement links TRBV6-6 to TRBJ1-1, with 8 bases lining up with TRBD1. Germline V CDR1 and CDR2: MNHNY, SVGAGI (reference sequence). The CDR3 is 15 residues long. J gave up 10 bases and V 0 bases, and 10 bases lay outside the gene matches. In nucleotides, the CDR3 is TGTGCCAGCAGTTACTCGTCCCAGGGGGCGGGTGGAGCTTTCTTT. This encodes CASSYSSQGAGGAFF.

CDR3 region: CASSFQDRTDTQYF. The CDR3 region has the DNA TGTGCCAGCAGCTTCCAGGACAGGACAGATACGCAGTATTTT. The chain is built from TRBV9 and TRBJ2-3, with 7 bases that match TRBD1. This CDR3 has 14 residues. Per the germline V gene, CDR1 is SGDLS and CDR2 is YYNGEE. With 4 bases clipped from V and 3 bases from J, the junction kept 5 bases outside the gene matches.

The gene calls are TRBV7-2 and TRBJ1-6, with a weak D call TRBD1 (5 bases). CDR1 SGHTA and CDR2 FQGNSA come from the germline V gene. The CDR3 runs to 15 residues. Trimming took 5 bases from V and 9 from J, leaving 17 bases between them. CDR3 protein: CASSPRRGGTSPLHF. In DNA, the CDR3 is TGTGCCAGCAGCCCCCGGCGGGGGGGTACTTCACCCCTCCACTTT.

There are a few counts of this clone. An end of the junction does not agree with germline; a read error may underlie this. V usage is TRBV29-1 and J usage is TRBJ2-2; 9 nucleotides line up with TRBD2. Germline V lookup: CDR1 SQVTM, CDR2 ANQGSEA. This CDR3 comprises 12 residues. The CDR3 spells CSVEGSAGGQIF. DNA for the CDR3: TGCAGCGTTGAAGGTTCGGCGGGGGGGCAAATTTTT.

CDR3 nucleotides: TGCGCCAGCAGCCAAGAGGAGTATGGGACGATTGAAAAACTGTTTTTT. Residues: CASSQEEYGTIEKLFF. The rearrangement uses TRBV4-1 and TRBJ1-4; D possibly corresponds to TRBD1 (5 bases). This CDR3 contains 16 residues. CDR1 is MGHRA and CDR2 is YSYEKL in the germline V gene. V lost 0 bases, J lost 7 bases, and 15 bases lay in between.

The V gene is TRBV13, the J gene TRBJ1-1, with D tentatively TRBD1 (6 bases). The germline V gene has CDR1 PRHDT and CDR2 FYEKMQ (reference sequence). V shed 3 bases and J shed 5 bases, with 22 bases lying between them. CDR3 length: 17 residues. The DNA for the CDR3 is TGTGCCAGCAGCTTTTCAGTCCTTTCAGGGGCGGAAACTGAAGCTTTCTTT. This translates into CASSFSVLSGAETEAFF.

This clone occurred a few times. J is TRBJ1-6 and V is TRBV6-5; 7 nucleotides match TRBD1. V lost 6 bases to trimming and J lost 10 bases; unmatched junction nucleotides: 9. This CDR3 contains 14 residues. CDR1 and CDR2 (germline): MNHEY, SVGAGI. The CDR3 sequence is CASREDRSGSPLHF. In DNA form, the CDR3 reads TGTGCCAGCAGGGAGGACAGGTCGGGATCACCCCTCCACTTT.

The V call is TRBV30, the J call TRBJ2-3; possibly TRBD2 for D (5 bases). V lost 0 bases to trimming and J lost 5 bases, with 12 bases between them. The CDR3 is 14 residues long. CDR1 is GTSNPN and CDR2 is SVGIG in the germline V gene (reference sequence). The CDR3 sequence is CAWSVRGNGDTQYF. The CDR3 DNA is TGTGCCTGGAGTGTACGAGGGAATGGAGATACGCAGTATTTT. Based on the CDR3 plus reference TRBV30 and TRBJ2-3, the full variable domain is SQTIHQWPATLVQPVGSPLSLECTVEGTSNPNLYWYRQAAGRGLQLLFYSVGIGQISSEVPQNLSASRPQDRQFILSSKKLLLSDSGFYLCAWSVRGNGDTQYFGPGTRLTVL.

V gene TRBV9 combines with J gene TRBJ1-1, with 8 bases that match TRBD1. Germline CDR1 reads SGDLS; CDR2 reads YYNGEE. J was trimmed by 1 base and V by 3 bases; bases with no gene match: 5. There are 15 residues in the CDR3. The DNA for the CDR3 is TGTGCCAGCAGCGCCCCCGGGACAGGGAACACTGAAGCTTTCTTT. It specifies CASSAPGTGNTEAFF.

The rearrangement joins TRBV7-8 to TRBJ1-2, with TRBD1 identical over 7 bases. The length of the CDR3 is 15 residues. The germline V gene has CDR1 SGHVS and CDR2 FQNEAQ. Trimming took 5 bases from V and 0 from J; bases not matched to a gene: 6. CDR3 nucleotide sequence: TGTGCCAGCAGCGCCCGGGACAGTACTAACTATGGCTACACCTTC. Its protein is CASSARDSTNYGYTF.

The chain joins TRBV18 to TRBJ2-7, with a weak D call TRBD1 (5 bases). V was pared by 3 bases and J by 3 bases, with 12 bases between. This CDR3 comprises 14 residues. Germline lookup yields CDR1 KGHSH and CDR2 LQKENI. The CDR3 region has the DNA TGTGCCAGCTCACCCCAGGGCCCCTTCTACGAGCAGTACTTC. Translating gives CASSPQGPFYEQYF.

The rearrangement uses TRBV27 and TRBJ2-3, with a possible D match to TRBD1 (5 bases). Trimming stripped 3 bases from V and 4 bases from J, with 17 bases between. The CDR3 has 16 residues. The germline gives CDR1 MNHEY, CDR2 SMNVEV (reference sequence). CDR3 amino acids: CASSFLAGWTADTQYF. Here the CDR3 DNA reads TGTGCCAGCAGTTTCCTGGCAGGGTGGACGGCAGATACGCAGTATTTT.

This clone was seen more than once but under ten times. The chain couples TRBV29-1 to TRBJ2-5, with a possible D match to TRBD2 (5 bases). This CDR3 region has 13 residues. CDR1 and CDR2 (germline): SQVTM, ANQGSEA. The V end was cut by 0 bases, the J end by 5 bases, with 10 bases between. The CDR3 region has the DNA TGCAGCGTTGAAGACCAACGAGGGGAGACCCAGTACTTC. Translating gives CSVEDQRGETQYF. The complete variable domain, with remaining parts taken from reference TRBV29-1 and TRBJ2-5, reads SAVISQKPSRDICQRGTSLTIQCQVDSQVTMMFWYRQQPGQSLTLIATANQGSEATYESGFVIDKFPISRPNLTFSTLTVSNMSPEDSSIYLCSVEDQRGETQYFGPGTRLLVL.

The chain's CDR3 is CSVGQGARETQYF. CDR3 sequence (DNA): TGCAGCGTTGGACAGGGGGCCAGGGAGACCCAGTACTTC. The J gene is TRBJ2-5, the V gene TRBV29-1; 10 bases are a match to TRBD1. V was pared by 4 bases and J by 5 bases, with 4 bases of the junction left unmatched. The germline gives CDR1 SQVTM, CDR2 ANQGSEA. The CDR3 is 13 amino acids.

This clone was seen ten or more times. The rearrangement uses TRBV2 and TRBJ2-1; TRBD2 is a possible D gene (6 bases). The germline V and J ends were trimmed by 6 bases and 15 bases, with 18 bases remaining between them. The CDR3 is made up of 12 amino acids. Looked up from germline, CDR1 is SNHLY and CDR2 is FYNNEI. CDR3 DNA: TGTGCCAGCAGCGAGGAGGGCAGGGACCGGTTCTTC. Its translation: CASSEEGRDRFF.

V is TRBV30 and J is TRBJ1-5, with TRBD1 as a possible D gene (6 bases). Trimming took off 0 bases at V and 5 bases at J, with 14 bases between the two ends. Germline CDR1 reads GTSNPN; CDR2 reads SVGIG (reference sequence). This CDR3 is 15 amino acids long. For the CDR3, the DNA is TGTGCCTGGAGTGTAGGGTTGGCAGGGGATCAGCCCCAGCATTTT. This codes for CAWSVGLAGDQPQHF.

CDR3 bases: TGTGCCAGCAGCCAAATCGGGGAGAACACTGAAGCTTTCTTT. Translated, it gives CASSQIGENTEAFF. This chain links TRBV14 with TRBJ1-1; D gene unclear. Trimming shortened V by 2 bases and J by 1 base, and 8 bases separated the two germline ends. This CDR3 spans 14 amino acids. Looked up from germline, CDR1 is SGHDN and CDR2 is FVKESK.

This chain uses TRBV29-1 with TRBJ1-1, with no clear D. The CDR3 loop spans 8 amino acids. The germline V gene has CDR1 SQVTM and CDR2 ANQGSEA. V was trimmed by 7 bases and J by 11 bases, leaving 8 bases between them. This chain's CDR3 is CSGDRAFF. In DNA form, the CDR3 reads TGCAGCGGGGATAGGGCTTTCTTT.

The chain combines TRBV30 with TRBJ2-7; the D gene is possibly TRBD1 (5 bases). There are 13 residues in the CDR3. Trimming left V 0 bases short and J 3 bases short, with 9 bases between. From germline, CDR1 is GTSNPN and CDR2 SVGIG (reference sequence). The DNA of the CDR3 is TGTGCCTGGAGTGTACGACAGTACTACGAGCAGTACTTC. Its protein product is CAWSVRQYYEQYF.

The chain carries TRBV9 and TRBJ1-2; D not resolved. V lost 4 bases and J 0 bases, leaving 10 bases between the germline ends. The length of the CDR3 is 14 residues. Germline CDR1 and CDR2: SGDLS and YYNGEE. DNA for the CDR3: TGTGCCAGCAGCAAACCGTCGGCTAACTATGGCTACACCTTC. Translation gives CASSKPSANYGYTF.

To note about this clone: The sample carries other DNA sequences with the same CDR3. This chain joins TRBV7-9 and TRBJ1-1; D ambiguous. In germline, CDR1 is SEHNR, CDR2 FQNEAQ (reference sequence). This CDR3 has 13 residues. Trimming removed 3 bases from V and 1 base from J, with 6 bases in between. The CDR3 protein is CASSFVENTEAFF. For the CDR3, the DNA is TGTGCCAGCAGCTTCGTGGAGAACACTGAAGCTTTCTTT.